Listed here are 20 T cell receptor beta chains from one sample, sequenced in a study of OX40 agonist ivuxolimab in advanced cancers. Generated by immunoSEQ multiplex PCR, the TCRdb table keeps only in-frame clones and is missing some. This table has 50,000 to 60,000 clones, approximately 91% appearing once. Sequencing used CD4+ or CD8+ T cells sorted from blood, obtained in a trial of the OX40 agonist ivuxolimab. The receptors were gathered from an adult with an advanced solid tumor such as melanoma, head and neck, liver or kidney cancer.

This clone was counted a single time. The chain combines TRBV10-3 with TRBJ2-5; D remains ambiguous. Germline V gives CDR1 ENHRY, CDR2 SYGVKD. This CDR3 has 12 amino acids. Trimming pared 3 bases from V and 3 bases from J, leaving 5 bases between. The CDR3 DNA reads TGTGCCATCAGTGACAGGAAAGAGACCCAGTACTTC. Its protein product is CAISDRKETQYF.

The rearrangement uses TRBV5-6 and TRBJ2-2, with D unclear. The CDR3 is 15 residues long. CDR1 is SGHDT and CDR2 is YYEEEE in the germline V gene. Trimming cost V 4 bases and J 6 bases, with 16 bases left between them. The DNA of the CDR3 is TGTGCCAGCAGCAACTACGACAAAAACGCCGGGGAGCTGTTTTTT. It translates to CASSNYDKNAGELFF.

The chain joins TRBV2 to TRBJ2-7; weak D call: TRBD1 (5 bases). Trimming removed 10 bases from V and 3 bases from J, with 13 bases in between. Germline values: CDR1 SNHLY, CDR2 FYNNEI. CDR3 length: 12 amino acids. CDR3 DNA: TGTGCCACCTCGACAGTTGACTACGAGCAGTACTTC. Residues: CATSTVDYEQYF.

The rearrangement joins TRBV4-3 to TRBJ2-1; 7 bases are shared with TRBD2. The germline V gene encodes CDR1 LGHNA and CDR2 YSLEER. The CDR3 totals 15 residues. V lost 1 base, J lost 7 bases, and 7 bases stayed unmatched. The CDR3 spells CASSQGRERNNEQFF. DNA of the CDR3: TGCGCCAGCAGCCAAGGGCGGGAGCGGAATAATGAGCAGTTCTTC.

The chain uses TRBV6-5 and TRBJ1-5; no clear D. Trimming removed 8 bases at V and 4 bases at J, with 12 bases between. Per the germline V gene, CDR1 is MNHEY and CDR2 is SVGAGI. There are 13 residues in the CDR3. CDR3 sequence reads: CASGHGPNQPQHF. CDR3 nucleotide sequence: TGTGCCAGCGGCCATGGACCAAATCAGCCCCAGCATTTT.

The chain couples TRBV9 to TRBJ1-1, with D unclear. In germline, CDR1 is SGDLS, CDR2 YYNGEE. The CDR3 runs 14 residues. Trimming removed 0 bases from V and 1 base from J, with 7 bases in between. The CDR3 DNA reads TGTGCCAGCAGCGTAGGGGAGTCGAACACTGAAGCTTTCTTT. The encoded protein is CASSVGESNTEAFF.

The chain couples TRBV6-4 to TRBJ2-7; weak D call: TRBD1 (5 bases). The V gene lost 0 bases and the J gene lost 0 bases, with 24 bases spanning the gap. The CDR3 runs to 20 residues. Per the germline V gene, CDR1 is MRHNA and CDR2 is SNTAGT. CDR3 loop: CASSDSNRQGPQSPSYEQYF. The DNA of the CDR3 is TGTGCCAGCAGTGACTCGAACAGGCAAGGGCCCCAGTCTCCCTCCTACGAGCAGTACTTC.

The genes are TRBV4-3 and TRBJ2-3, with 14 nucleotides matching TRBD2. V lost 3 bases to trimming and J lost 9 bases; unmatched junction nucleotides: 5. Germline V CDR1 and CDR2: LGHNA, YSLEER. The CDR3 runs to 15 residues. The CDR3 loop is CASSQGLAGAGTQYF. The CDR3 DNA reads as TGCGCCAGCAGCCAGGGACTAGCGGGAGCTGGGACGCAGTATTTT.

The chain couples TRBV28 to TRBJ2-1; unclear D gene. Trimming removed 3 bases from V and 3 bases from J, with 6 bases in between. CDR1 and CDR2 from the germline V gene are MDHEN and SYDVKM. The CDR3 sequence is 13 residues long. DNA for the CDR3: TGTGCCAGCAGTTTGGGCAACTACAATGAGCAGTTCTTC. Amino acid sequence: CASSLGNYNEQFF.

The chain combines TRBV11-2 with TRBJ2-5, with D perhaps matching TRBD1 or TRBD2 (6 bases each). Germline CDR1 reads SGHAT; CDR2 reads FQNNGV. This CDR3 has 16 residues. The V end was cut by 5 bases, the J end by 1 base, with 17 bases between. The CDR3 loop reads CASSRGPDGPQETQYF. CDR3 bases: TGTGCCAGCAGCCGGGGGCCCGACGGGCCCCAAGAGACCCAGTACTTC.

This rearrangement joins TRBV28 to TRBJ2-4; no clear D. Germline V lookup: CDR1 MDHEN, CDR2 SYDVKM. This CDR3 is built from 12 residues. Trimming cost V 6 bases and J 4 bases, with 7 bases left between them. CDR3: CASSPGKNIQYF. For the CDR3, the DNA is TGTGCCAGCAGCCCTGGGAAAAACATTCAGTACTTC. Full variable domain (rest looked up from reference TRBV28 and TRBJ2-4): DVKVTQSSRYLVKRTGEKVFLECVQDMDHENMFWYRQDPGLGLRLIYFSYDVKMKEKGDIPEGYSVSREKKERFSLILESASTNQTSMYLCASSPGKNIQYFGAGTRLSVL.

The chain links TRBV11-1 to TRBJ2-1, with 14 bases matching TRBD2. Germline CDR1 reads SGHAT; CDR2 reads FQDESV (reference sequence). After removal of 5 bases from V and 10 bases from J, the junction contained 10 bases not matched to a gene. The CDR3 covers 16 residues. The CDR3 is CASSQPGTSGRWEQFF. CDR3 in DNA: TGTGCCAGCAGCCAACCTGGGACTAGCGGGAGATGGGAGCAGTTCTTC.

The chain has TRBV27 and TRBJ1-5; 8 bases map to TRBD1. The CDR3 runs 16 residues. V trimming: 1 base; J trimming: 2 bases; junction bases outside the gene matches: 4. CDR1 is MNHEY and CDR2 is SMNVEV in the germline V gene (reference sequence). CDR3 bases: TGTGCCAGCAGTTTATTCCCGGACAGGGGCAATCAGCCCCAGCATTTT. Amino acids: CASSLFPDRGNQPQHF.

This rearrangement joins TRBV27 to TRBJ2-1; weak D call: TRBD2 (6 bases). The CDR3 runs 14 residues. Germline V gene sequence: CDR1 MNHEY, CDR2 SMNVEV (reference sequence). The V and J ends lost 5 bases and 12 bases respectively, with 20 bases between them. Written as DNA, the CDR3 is TGTGCCAGCAGTGACGGACTATCGGGAGCTGCGCAGTTCTTC. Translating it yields CASSDGLSGAAQFF.

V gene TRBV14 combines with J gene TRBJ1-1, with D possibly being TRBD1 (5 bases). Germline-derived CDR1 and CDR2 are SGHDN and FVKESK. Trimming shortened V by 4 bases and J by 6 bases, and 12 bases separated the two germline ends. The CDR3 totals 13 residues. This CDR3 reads CASSLVGVPEAFF. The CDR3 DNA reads TGTGCCAGCAGCCTCGTAGGGGTCCCTGAAGCTTTCTTT.

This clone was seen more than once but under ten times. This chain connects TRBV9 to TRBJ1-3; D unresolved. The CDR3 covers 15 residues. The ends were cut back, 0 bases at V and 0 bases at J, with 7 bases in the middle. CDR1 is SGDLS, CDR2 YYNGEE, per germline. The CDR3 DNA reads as TGTGCCAGCAGCGTAGGTGCCAGCTCTGGAAACACCATATATTTT. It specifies CASSVGASSGNTIYF. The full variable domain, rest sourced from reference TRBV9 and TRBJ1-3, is DSGVTQTPKHLITATGQRVTLRCSPRSGDLSVYWYQQSLDQGLQFLIQYYNGEERAKGNILERFSAQQFPDLHSELNLSSLELGDSALYFCASSVGASSGNTIYFGEGSWLTVV.

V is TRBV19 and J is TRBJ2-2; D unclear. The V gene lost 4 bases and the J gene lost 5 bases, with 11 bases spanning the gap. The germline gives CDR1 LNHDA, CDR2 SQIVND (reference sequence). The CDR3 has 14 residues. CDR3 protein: CASSNRLRTGELFF. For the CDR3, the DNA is TGTGCCAGTAGTAACCGCCTTAGGACCGGGGAGCTGTTTTTT.

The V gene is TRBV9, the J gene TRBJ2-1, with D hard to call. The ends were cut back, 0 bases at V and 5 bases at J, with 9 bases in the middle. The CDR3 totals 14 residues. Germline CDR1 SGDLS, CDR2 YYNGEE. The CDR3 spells CASSVGTGDNEQFF. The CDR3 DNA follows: TGTGCCAGCAGCGTAGGTACGGGTGACAATGAGCAGTTCTTC.

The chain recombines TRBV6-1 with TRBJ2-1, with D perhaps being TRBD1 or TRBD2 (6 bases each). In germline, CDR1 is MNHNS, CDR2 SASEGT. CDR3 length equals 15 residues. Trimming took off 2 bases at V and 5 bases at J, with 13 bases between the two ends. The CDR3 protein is CASSEYGGQDNEQFF. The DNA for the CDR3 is TGTGCCAGCAGTGAATACGGGGGCCAGGACAATGAGCAGTTCTTC.

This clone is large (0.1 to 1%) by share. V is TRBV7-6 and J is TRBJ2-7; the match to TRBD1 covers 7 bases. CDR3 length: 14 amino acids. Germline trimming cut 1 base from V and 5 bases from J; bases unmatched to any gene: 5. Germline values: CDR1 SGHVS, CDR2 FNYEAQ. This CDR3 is CASSLVLGGNEQYF. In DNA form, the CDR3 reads TGTGCCAGCAGCTTAGTCCTAGGGGGCAACGAGCAGTACTTC.